What follows is one T cell receptor (beta chain) and its context. The data stem from a study of shared T cell receptors in the human thymus. Sequenced by immunoSEQ multiplex PCR; TCRdb stores in-frame clones only, minus some. The sample has some 400,000 clones, 85% to 95% seen once; the top ten hold approximately 0.02%. Germline V lookup: CDR1 MDHEN, CDR2 SYDVKM. The J segment lost 4 bases and the V segment lost 4 bases, leaving 5 bases of the junction unmatched. The CDR3 spans 15 residues. The chain joins TRBV28 to TRBJ1-5; 9 bases map to TRBD1. Sequencing used thymocytes. This receptor was obtained from a human donor. The CDR3 bases are TGTGCCAGCAGTTCCCACAGGGGGCGGAATCAGCCCCAGCATTTT. It is translated as CASSSHRGRNQPQHF.